Sequencing of this T cell receptor beta chain was carried out in a study of cytomegalovirus exposure and HLA in healthy donors. About the research overall: The Caucasian-associated ancestry cluster contained about 80% of the 300 to 400 genotyped donors.

Study observations and caveats: One cluster of highly shared sequence variants probably arose as a sequencing artifact. A later analysis revealed that TCR association rates differed between HLA loci, peaking at DRB1 and bottoming out at HLA-C. Some segments of the V type, notably TRBV6-2 and TRBV6-3, were excluded as indistinguishable.

Both 60 Vbeta primers and 13 Jbeta primers went into the PCR. TCRdb's table, derived via immunoSEQ multiplex PCR, lists solely in-frame clones and lacks some. The profile shows 100,000 to 150,000 clones, more than 60% of them singletons. This clone appeared once. No antigen is known for it. The CDR3 length is 11 residues. Germline values: CDR1 SQVTM, CDR2 ANQGSEA. J lost 6 bases, V lost 7 bases, and 5 bases had no gene match. This sequence was found in a young man in good health and CMV-seronegative. The chain employs TRBV29-1 and TRBJ1-2, with 7 bases lining up with TRBD1. Sequencing was done on a sample of PBMCs. CDR3 nucleotides: TGCAGCGATGACAGGGAGGATGGCTACACCTTC. As protein: CSDDREDGYTF.